This T cell receptor (beta chain) emerged from a study of blood T cell repertoires in COVID-19 (dated by TCRdb to the early 2020s). About the investigation overall: Collaborator samples came from the United States, Italy and Spain and covered acute and convalescent phases of COVID-19. The repertoires were released in a freely available public database intended as a resource for research on the immune response to SARS-CoV-2. The samples were drawn from the first 160 participants of the ongoing ImmuneRACE study and from some 1,300 subjects provided by 6 global collaborators. Nearly every sample came with metadata listing a de-identified subject ID, COVID-19 status, age in years and sex. The dataset comprised deeply sampled blood TCRbeta repertoires from subjects exposed to, actively infected with, or recovered from COVID-19. The material from the prospective study consisted of cDNA or gDNA derived from T cells, B-cell-depleted T cells, or PBMCs. HLA class I and class II types, where available, came from metadata supplied by the sample provider rather than from assay-based typing.

Participants in the prospective study were aged about 18 to 89 years, lived in 24 United States geographic areas, and enrolled through a virtual design. Cohort assignment in the prospective study relied on participant-reported clinical history from a screening survey and a study questionnaire. In the prospective study, mobile phlebotomists collected whole blood, serum and a nasopharyngeal or oropharyngeal swab from each participant. Additional blood draws and questionnaires over an approximately two-month period could optionally be provided by prospective study participants. Prospective study blood samples were shipped either frozen or at room temperature before DNA extraction. This clone has just a few counts. Its binding antigen is unknown. Within one base of it there is no much larger clone, and no base qualities were kept. TCRbeta CDR3 regions were amplified from genomic DNA using the immunoSEQ Assay, a bias-controlled multiplex PCR. The paper's data handling went like this. The number of nucleated cells in each sample was estimated by amplification of reference gene primers within the assay. To quantify the absolute abundance of each unique TCRbeta CDR3 rearrangement, sequence reads were collapsed and filtered. For each sample, productive Simpson clonality was calculated as the square root of Simpson's diversity index across productive rearrangements. What TCRdb holds here is the immuneACCESS table cut down to in-frame rearrangements. Part of the clones is not present; checked against another copy, under half of the missing clones reflect an unresolved V gene, and the others are unexplained. V, J and clone size reflect that table, while D and trimming were determined from the DNA. This sample lists about 260,000 clones; over 80% were detected once. In total, the top ten clones hold roughly 3.9% of the sample.

Results the study describes overall, beyond this receptor: How much clinical and demographic metadata was included differed by source and by participant, and the metadata was provided uncurated.

Sample: PBMCs or T cells enriched from blood (not recorded which). This receptor was obtained from a woman aged 30 to 39 with acute COVID-19.

The sequence in DNA is TGTGCCAGCAGCTTAGGGTGGGGGCAGGTCACTGAAGCTTTCTTT. Its protein reads: CASSLGWGQVTEAFF. This chain is built from TRBV7-9 and TRBJ1-1; TRBD1 is a weak D gene call, 6 bases matching. The germline V gene (reference sequence) specifies SEHNR as CDR1 and FQNEAQ as CDR2. Including cysteine and phenylalanine, the CDR3 has 15 amino acids. Only the CDR3 DNA is retained, 45 bases long and in frame from the first base. V gives up 1 base and J gives up 4 bases, and the segment between their germline ends measures 13 bases.